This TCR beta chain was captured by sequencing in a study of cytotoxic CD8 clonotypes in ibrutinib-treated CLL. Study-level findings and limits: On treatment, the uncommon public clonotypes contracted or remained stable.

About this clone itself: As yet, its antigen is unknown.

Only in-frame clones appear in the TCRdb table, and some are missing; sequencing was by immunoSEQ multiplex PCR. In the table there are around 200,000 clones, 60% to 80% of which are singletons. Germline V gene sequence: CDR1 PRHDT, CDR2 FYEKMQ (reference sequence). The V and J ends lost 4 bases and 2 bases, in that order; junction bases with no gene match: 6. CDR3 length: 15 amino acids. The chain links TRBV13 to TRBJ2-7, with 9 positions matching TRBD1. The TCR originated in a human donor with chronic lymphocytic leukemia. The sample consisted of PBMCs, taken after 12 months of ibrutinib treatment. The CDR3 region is CASSYGQGKTYEQYF. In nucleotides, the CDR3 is TGTGCCAGCAGCTATGGACAGGGGAAGACCTACGAGCAGTACTTC.